The T cell receptor beta chain under discussion was sequenced for a study of Graves' ophthalmopathy and Graves' hyperthyroidism. Overall study: At the time of initial diagnosis and before any treatment, peripheral blood was collected.

Scientists amplified the TCR beta CDR3 regions from RNA transcripts. The library came from an HTBI-primed first-round RT-PCR and a second-round multiplex PCR. TCRdb used MiXCR to reprocess the multiplex PCR reads, holding one entry per CDR3 protein. The sample lists approximately 480,000 distinct CDR3 sequences, around 14% occurring once. This clonotype has a count of ten or more. Additional autoimmune diseases, uncontrolled infections, pregnancy or lactation disqualified patients. What supplied the PBMCs was roughly 10 ml of fresh peripheral blood. Sequenced input: blood. This TCR derives from a woman aged 25 to 45 with Graves' ophthalmopathy.

The CDR3 loop reads CSAAGGISNQPQHF. The CDR3 nucleotides are TGCAGTGCTGCAGGGGGTATAAGCAATCAGCCCCAGCATTTT. The rearrangement joins TRBV20-1 to TRBJ1-5; TRBD1 matches 7 bases. This CDR3 comprises 14 residues. Germline-derived CDR1 and CDR2 are DFQATT and SNEGSKA (reference sequence). Trimming took 5 bases from V and 1 from J; bases not matched to a gene: 5.